Listed below are T cell receptor beta chains from one sample, sequenced in a study of T-cell memory formation after mild COVID-19. Each CDR3 protein gets one entry after TCRdb re-called the 5' RACE reads with MiXCR. The table has about 210,000 distinct CDR3 sequences, roughly a tenth seen once. Material: PBMCs or a T cell subset sorted from them (not recorded which). Receptor source: a man younger than 35 who had mild COVID-19 (a few samples of this study predate the infection). Cell type and time point are not known. The CDR3 runs from the conserved cysteine through the conserved F or W. The order of the fields is J gene, D gene, clone size, V gene, CDR3 DNA, CDR3 protein. D genes are given only for firm matches. The listing skips clone size in some rows; elsewhere it reads once, few, many or a size class.

j_call: TRBJ2-2
d_call: .
clone_size: few
v_call: TRBV7-7
cdr3_nt: TGTGCTAGCAGCTTAGGGATGAACACCGGGGAGCTGTTTTTT
cdr3_aa: CASSLGMNTGELFF

j_call: TRBJ1-2
d_call: TRBD1
clone_size: many
v_call: TRBV5-1
cdr3_nt: TGCGCCAGCAGCAGGGACAGTTCGTATGGCTACACCTTC
cdr3_aa: CASSRDSSYGYTF

j_call: TRBJ1-6
d_call: .
clone_size: .
v_call: TRBV7-8
cdr3_nt: TGTGCCAGCAGCTACAACAGCGATTCACCCCTCCACTTT
cdr3_aa: CASSYNSDSPLHF

j_call: TRBJ2-5
d_call: .
clone_size: few
v_call: TRBV23-1
cdr3_nt: TGCGCCAGCAGTCAATCAATCCGGACCGGAGAGACCCAGTACTTC
cdr3_aa: CASSQSIRTGETQYF

j_call: TRBJ1-5
d_call: TRBD1
clone_size: few
v_call: TRBV20-1
cdr3_nt: TGCAGTGCCGGACAGGCCAATCAGCCCCAGCATTTT
cdr3_aa: CSAGQANQPQHF

j_call: TRBJ2-5
d_call: TRBD2
clone_size: .
v_call: TRBV27
cdr3_nt: TGTGCCAGCAGTCCGGGACTAGGGGTGACCCAGTACTTC
cdr3_aa: CASSPGLGVTQYF

j_call: TRBJ2-5
d_call: .
clone_size: .
v_call: TRBV20-1
cdr3_nt: TGCAGTGGCGACGCGTCGGGGCAAGAGACCCAGTACTTC
cdr3_aa: CSGDASGQETQYF

j_call: TRBJ2-1
d_call: .
clone_size: .
v_call: TRBV10-3
cdr3_nt: TGTGCCATCAGTGGGGGGGCGGCGGATGAGCAGTTCTTC
cdr3_aa: CAISGGAADEQFF

j_call: TRBJ2-3
d_call: TRBD2
clone_size: .
v_call: TRBV29-1
cdr3_nt: TGCAGCGTTTACGGACTAGCGGGGGCCAGCACAGATACGCAGTATTTT
cdr3_aa: CSVYGLAGASTDTQYF

j_call: TRBJ1-1
d_call: .
clone_size: many
v_call: TRBV7-2
cdr3_nt: TGTGCCAGCAGCTTAGACCCCCGAGGGACTGAAGCTTTCTTT
cdr3_aa: CASSLDPRGTEAFF

j_call: TRBJ2-3
d_call: .
clone_size: many
v_call: TRBV12-3/TRBV12-4
cdr3_nt: TGTGCCAGCAGTTTAAACAGCCCGGGGACGCAGTATTTT
cdr3_aa: CASSLNSPGTQYF

j_call: TRBJ1-1
d_call: .
clone_size: few
v_call: TRBV20-1
cdr3_nt: TGCAGTGCTAGATCGGGACATGGGAACACTGAAGCTTTCTTT
cdr3_aa: CSARSGHGNTEAFF

j_call: TRBJ1-1
d_call: .
clone_size: few
v_call: TRBV18
cdr3_nt: TGTGCCACCCGGGGCGGTTCGCTTTTTGGCACTGAAGCTTTCTTT
cdr3_aa: CATRGGSLFGTEAFF

j_call: TRBJ2-1
d_call: .
clone_size: few
v_call: TRBV7-2
cdr3_nt: TGTGCCAGCAGCCTACGAATAGGGGGGGGCCGGAGGGAGCAGTTCTTC
cdr3_aa: CASSLRIGGGRREQFF

j_call: TRBJ1-5
d_call: TRBD1
clone_size: once
v_call: TRBV2
cdr3_nt: TGTGCCAGCAGTACAGGGGGCTCGCGCAATCAGCCCCAGCATTTT
cdr3_aa: CASSTGGSRNQPQHF

j_call: TRBJ1-2
d_call: .
clone_size: .
v_call: TRBV7-2
cdr3_nt: TGTGCCAGCAGCTTATTTCGGGGGGAAGGTGGCTACACCTTC
cdr3_aa: CASSLFRGEGGYTF

j_call: TRBJ2-2
d_call: .
clone_size: .
v_call: TRBV7-2
cdr3_nt: TGTGCCAGCAGCGCCCGGGATTTGGGGACCGGGGAGCTGTTTTTT
cdr3_aa: CASSARDLGTGELFF

j_call: TRBJ2-2
d_call: .
clone_size: few
v_call: TRBV5-1
cdr3_nt: TGCGCCAGCACCGATCTAGGGGGGCTTGCCGGGGAGCTGTTTTTT
cdr3_aa: CASTDLGGLAGELFF

j_call: TRBJ2-3
d_call: .
clone_size: few
v_call: TRBV29-1
cdr3_nt: TGCAGCGTTGTTGGCCAAACTAACACAGATACGCAGTATTTT
cdr3_aa: CSVVGQTNTDTQYF

j_call: TRBJ1-5
d_call: .
clone_size: few
v_call: TRBV10-3
cdr3_nt: TGTGCCATCAGTGAGAACGTCGTGGGGGATAGCAATCAGCCCCAGCATTTT
cdr3_aa: CAISENVVGDSNQPQHF

j_call: TRBJ1-2
d_call: .
clone_size: few
v_call: TRBV12-3/TRBV12-4
cdr3_nt: TGTGCCAGCAGTGGAACAGGGAAAGGATGGGGCTACACCTTC
cdr3_aa: CASSGTGKGWGYTF

j_call: TRBJ1-1
d_call: .
clone_size: many
v_call: TRBV2
cdr3_nt: TGTGCCAGCAACCCCGGTCAGCAGAACACTGAAGCTTTCTTT
cdr3_aa: CASNPGQQNTEAFF

j_call: TRBJ2-1
d_call: TRBD2
clone_size: many
v_call: TRBV11-2
cdr3_nt: TGTGCCAGCAGCGACAGCGGGGGGGCCCATGAGCAGTTCTTC
cdr3_aa: CASSDSGGAHEQFF

j_call: TRBJ1-2
d_call: .
clone_size: many
v_call: TRBV5-1
cdr3_nt: TGCGCCAGCAGCTTGGTCCTACAGGTCGGCTACACCTTC
cdr3_aa: CASSLVLQVGYTF

j_call: TRBJ1-5
d_call: .
clone_size: .
v_call: TRBV20-1
cdr3_nt: TGCAGCGCTGTACCCGGGGATCAGCCCCAGCATTTT
cdr3_aa: CSAVPGDQPQHF

j_call: TRBJ2-3
d_call: .
clone_size: few
v_call: TRBV7-9
cdr3_nt: TGTGCCAGCACCCTCCCTTTCGGCATTCTAGGGACAGATACGCAGTATTTT
cdr3_aa: CASTLPFGILGTDTQYF

j_call: TRBJ2-7
d_call: .
clone_size: .
v_call: TRBV20-1
cdr3_nt: TGCAGTGGGGGACAAAGCGGCAGGGGGGCCCGCAAGCAGTACTTC
cdr3_aa: CSGGQSGRGARKQYF

j_call: TRBJ2-5
d_call: .
clone_size: many
v_call: TRBV5-1
cdr3_nt: TGCGCCAGCAGCTTGGAACGGCTATCAGAGACCCAGTACTTC
cdr3_aa: CASSLERLSETQYF

j_call: TRBJ1-2
d_call: TRBD1
clone_size: .
v_call: TRBV7-2
cdr3_nt: TGTGCCAGCAGCCCTCGACAGGGCCTAGGTAGTAACTATGGCTACACCTTC
cdr3_aa: CASSPRQGLGSNYGYTF

j_call: TRBJ2-2
d_call: .
clone_size: few
v_call: TRBV11-2
cdr3_nt: TGTGCCAGCAACCCCGCAAGAGGGGTCACCGGGGAGCTGTTTTTT
cdr3_aa: CASNPARGVTGELFF

j_call: TRBJ1-3
d_call: .
clone_size: .
v_call: TRBV14
cdr3_nt: TGTGCCAGCAGCCAACCCGAAACGCTCCTTATCGGAAACACCATATATTTT
cdr3_aa: CASSQPETLLIGNTIYF

j_call: TRBJ2-7
d_call: TRBD2
clone_size: .
v_call: TRBV11-2
cdr3_nt: TGTGCCAGCAGCCCCGGGACTAGCGCCTACGAGCAGTACTTC
cdr3_aa: CASSPGTSAYEQYF

j_call: TRBJ2-7
d_call: .
clone_size: .
v_call: TRBV28
cdr3_nt: TGTGCCAGCAGTTTCAGTGGCGGAGTTTACGAGCAGTACTTC
cdr3_aa: CASSFSGGVYEQYF

j_call: TRBJ1-1
d_call: .
clone_size: many
v_call: TRBV19
cdr3_nt: TGTGCCAGTACCGAACGCTCACGGGCTGAAGCTTTCTTT
cdr3_aa: CASTERSRAEAFF

j_call: TRBJ2-7
d_call: .
clone_size: .
v_call: TRBV6-5
cdr3_nt: TGTGCCAGCAGCGCCCAGTACATGACGTACTTC
cdr3_aa: CASSAQYMTYF

j_call: TRBJ2-3
d_call: TRBD2
clone_size: many
v_call: TRBV6-5
cdr3_nt: TGTGCCAGCAGTCCACCGGGACTAGCGGGGGCTAGGAGCACAGATACGCAGTATTTT
cdr3_aa: CASSPPGLAGARSTDTQYF

j_call: TRBJ1-1
d_call: TRBD1
clone_size: many
v_call: TRBV12-3/TRBV12-4
cdr3_nt: TGTGCCAGCACGGGCGGGACAGGGATATCTGAAGCTTTCTTT
cdr3_aa: CASTGGTGISEAFF

j_call: TRBJ2-3
d_call: TRBD1
clone_size: few
v_call: TRBV28
cdr3_nt: TGTGCCAGCAGGACCCACGGGGACAGGGTGGTGGATACGCAGTATTTT
cdr3_aa: CASRTHGDRVVDTQYF

j_call: TRBJ1-1
d_call: .
clone_size: .
v_call: TRBV5-4
cdr3_nt: TGTGCCAGCAGCCGGGTGGGGGCTGGGGGCACTGAAGCTTTCTTT
cdr3_aa: CASSRVGAGGTEAFF

j_call: TRBJ2-4
d_call: TRBD2
clone_size: .
v_call: TRBV20-1
cdr3_nt: TGCAGTGCTAGAGGGACTAGCGGGAAGGAGGGAAGCATTCAGTACTTC
cdr3_aa: CSARGTSGKEGSIQYF

j_call: TRBJ2-7
d_call: .
clone_size: .
v_call: TRBV10-1
cdr3_nt: TGCGCCAGCAGTGAGTCGGGTCAGATATACGAGCAGTACTTC
cdr3_aa: CASSESGQIYEQYF

j_call: TRBJ2-2
d_call: .
clone_size: few
v_call: TRBV20-1
cdr3_nt: TGCAGTGCTAGAGATCTCGGACAGCCAAACACCGGGGAGCTGTTTTTT
cdr3_aa: CSARDLGQPNTGELFF

j_call: TRBJ2-2
d_call: .
clone_size: .
v_call: TRBV18
cdr3_nt: TGTGCCAGCTCACCCTCTACTCGGACAGCGCCGGGGCACACCGGGGAGCTGTTTTTT
cdr3_aa: CASSPSTRTAPGHTGELFF

j_call: TRBJ2-1
d_call: TRBD1
clone_size: few
v_call: TRBV7-3
cdr3_nt: TGTGCCAGCAGCCCACAGGGGGGCGTCGGGAATGAGCAGTTCTTC
cdr3_aa: CASSPQGGVGNEQFF

j_call: TRBJ2-4
d_call: .
clone_size: .
v_call: TRBV15
cdr3_nt: TGTGCCACATGGGGCAGGGAGTCAAACATTCAGTACTTC
cdr3_aa: CATWGRESNIQYF

j_call: TRBJ1-1
d_call: .
clone_size: few
v_call: TRBV28
cdr3_nt: TGTGCCAGCAGTTTACCTGTAACTGAAGCTTTCTTT
cdr3_aa: CASSLPVTEAFF

j_call: TRBJ1-2
d_call: TRBD1
clone_size: once
v_call: TRBV6-2/TRBV6-3
cdr3_nt: TGTGCCAGCACCCGACCGGTGACAGGGAGCTATGGCTACACCTTC
cdr3_aa: CASTRPVTGSYGYTF

j_call: TRBJ1-1
d_call: .
clone_size: .
v_call: TRBV28
cdr3_nt: TGTGCCACCACCTGGGTGACTGAAGCTTTCTTT
cdr3_aa: CATTWVTEAFF

j_call: TRBJ2-5
d_call: TRBD2
clone_size: .
v_call: TRBV7-9
cdr3_nt: TGTGCCAGCAGCAGACTAGCGGGGCTCCAAGAGACCCAGTACTTC
cdr3_aa: CASSRLAGLQETQYF

j_call: TRBJ2-5
d_call: .
clone_size: many
v_call: TRBV5-1
cdr3_nt: TGCGCCAGCAGCTTGGGACTGAGCGGCCGAGAGACCCAGTACTTC
cdr3_aa: CASSLGLSGRETQYF

j_call: TRBJ2-1
d_call: .
clone_size: .
v_call: TRBV9
cdr3_nt: TGTGCCAGCAGCGTAGAGGGGGGCAATGAGCAGTTCTTC
cdr3_aa: CASSVEGGNEQFF

j_call: TRBJ2-1
d_call: .
clone_size: .
v_call: TRBV10-3
cdr3_nt: TGTGCCATCAGTGAGTCGTCGGGGGTCTTCTTC
cdr3_aa: CAISESSGVFF

j_call: TRBJ1-1
d_call: .
clone_size: few
v_call: TRBV6-2/TRBV6-3
cdr3_nt: TGTGCCAGCAGTGCCCTGGGGGGCCAGGGGAACACTGAAGCTTTCTTT
cdr3_aa: CASSALGGQGNTEAFF

j_call: TRBJ2-5
d_call: TRBD2
clone_size: .
v_call: TRBV7-6
cdr3_nt: TGTGCCAGCAGCTCTTTAGCGGGGGGATTCCAAGAGACCCAGTACTTC
cdr3_aa: CASSSLAGGFQETQYF

j_call: TRBJ2-3
d_call: TRBD2
clone_size: .
v_call: TRBV12-3/TRBV12-4
cdr3_nt: TGTGCCAGCAGTTTAGGCGGGGGTGGCACAGATACGCAGTATTTT
cdr3_aa: CASSLGGGGTDTQYF